These 23 T cell receptor beta chains share one sample of origin, sequenced in a study of blood T cell repertoires in COVID-19. Clones were read by immunoSEQ multiplex PCR, and TCRdb kept only the in-frame ones, dropping some. Of over 55,000 clones in the sample, about nine tenths were seen once. Sequenced sample: peripheral blood. The receptors here all came from a man between 60 and 70 years old with acute or convalescent COVID-19.

This clone has only one observation. The chain uses TRBV7-2 and TRBJ1-5, with D possibly being TRBD1 (6 bases). The CDR3 has 14 amino acids. From germline, CDR1 is SGHTA and CDR2 FQGNSA. Trimming removed 2 bases at V and 9 bases at J, with 14 bases between. The CDR3, as DNA: TGTGCCAGCAGCTTATCGACAGGCCCGGGGCCCCAGCATTTT. Amino acid sequence: CASSLSTGPGPQHF.

The rearrangement links TRBV4-2 to TRBJ1-1; unclear D gene. V lost 5 bases and J 3 bases, leaving 10 bases between the germline ends. Germline V gives CDR1 LGHNA, CDR2 YNFKEQ. The CDR3 spans 13 residues. Here the CDR3 reads CASSSGGDTEAFF. The CDR3 bases are TGTGCCAGCAGCTCCGGCGGAGACACTGAAGCTTTCTTT.

The chain combines TRBV9 with TRBJ1-5; 12 nucleotides match TRBD1. The CDR3 runs 15 residues. With 4 bases clipped from V and 7 bases from J, the junction kept 6 bases outside the gene matches. Germline CDR1 is SGDLS and CDR2 is YYNGEE. The DNA for the CDR3 is TGTGCCAGCAGCCCGGGACAGGGGGCAAAACAGCCCCAGCATTTT. Translated: CASSPGQGAKQPQHF.

The genes are TRBV5-5 and TRBJ2-2; D might be TRBD2 (6 bases). V dropped 6 bases and J dropped 9 bases, with 18 bases sitting between them. The germline V gene encodes CDR1 SGHKS and CDR2 YYEKEE (reference sequence). The CDR3 is 14 residues long. In DNA form, the CDR3 reads TGTGCCAGCAACGCGCTTCGGGGCGGGAGGGAGCTGTTTTTT. This translates into CASNALRGGRELFF.

This chain connects TRBV4-1 to TRBJ1-5, with unresolved D. Between the trimmed V and J ends, which lost 1 base and 4 bases, there was a span of 11 bases. Germline V gene sequence: CDR1 MGHRA, CDR2 YSYEKL. This CDR3 is 15 amino acids long. For the CDR3, the DNA is TGCGCCAGCAGCCAAGTAGAGCACTCGAATCAGCCCCAGCATTTT. Translation gives CASSQVEHSNQPQHF.

The chain recombines TRBV7-3 with TRBJ2-5; 11 bases are shared with TRBD2. CDR1 is SGHTA, CDR2 FQGTGA, per germline. V lost 2 bases and J lost 2; bases outside the gene matches: 4. The CDR3 contains 16 residues. CDR3 in amino acids: CASSLFSGRGQETQYF. For the CDR3, the DNA is TGTGCCAGCAGCTTATTTAGCGGGAGGGGGCAAGAGACCCAGTACTTC.

J is TRBJ2-1 and V is TRBV9, with 11 bases identical to TRBD1. After removal of 6 bases from V and 12 bases from J, the junction contained 11 bases not matched to a gene. This CDR3 is built from 14 residues. Germline CDR1 is SGDLS and CDR2 is YYNGEE. The CDR3 loop is CASTGQGAPLSQFF. CDR3 in DNA: TGTGCCAGCACCGGACAGGGGGCGCCCCTTTCGCAGTTCTTC.

CDR3 amino acids: CSVRPLTGRNTF. The CDR3 DNA sequence: TGCAGCGTTCGCCCCCTGACAGGGAGAAACACCTTC. This rearrangement joins TRBV29-1 to TRBJ1-2, with 7 bases lining up with TRBD1. Germline CDR1 SQVTM, CDR2 ANQGSEA. The CDR3 has 12 residues. With V trimmed by 5 bases and J by 12 bases, 12 bases remained unmatched.

This clone showed up just a few times. The CDR3 sequence is CASSFMAGTFLRYQPQHF. CDR3 sequence (DNA): TGTGCCAGCAGTTTTATGGCAGGAACCTTTCTAAGGTATCAGCCCCAGCATTTT. This rearrangement joins TRBV28 to TRBJ1-5; D is ambiguous. Germline CDR1 is MDHEN and CDR2 is SYDVKM. This CDR3 is built from 18 residues. The V end was cut by 3 bases, the J end by 5 bases, with 23 bases between.

This rearrangement joins TRBV24-1 to TRBJ2-1, with 7 nucleotides matching TRBD1. V lost 4 bases to trimming and J lost 7 bases; unmatched junction nucleotides: 12. The length of the CDR3 is 16 residues. Germline CDR1 is KGHDR and CDR2 is SFDVKD. The CDR3 sequence is CATSEPRATGANEQFF. CDR3 DNA: TGTGCCACCAGTGAGCCTCGGGCAACAGGGGCTAATGAGCAGTTCTTC.

The chain couples TRBV6-5 to TRBJ2-2, with TRBD1 matching over 8 bases. The junction had 5 bases not matched to a gene; V was cut back by 2 bases and J by 3 bases. CDR1 and CDR2 (germline): MNHEY, SVGAGI. The CDR3 has 16 amino acids. This CDR3 is CASSYPDRVHTGELFF. CDR3 DNA: TGTGCCAGCAGTTACCCGGACAGGGTGCACACCGGGGAGCTGTTTTTT.

The chain employs TRBV28 and TRBJ1-1; D unresolved. The length of the CDR3 is 11 residues. Trimming left V 7 bases short and J 7 bases short, with 10 bases between. Per the germline V gene, CDR1 is MDHEN and CDR2 is SYDVKM. CDR3: CASTPGGEAFF. The CDR3 DNA follows: TGTGCCAGCACGCCCGGAGGTGAAGCTTTCTTT.

The V and J genes are TRBV6-2 or TRBV6-3 and TRBJ2-7; 7 nucleotides agree with TRBD2. CDR1 is MNHEY and CDR2 is SVGEGT in the germline V gene. CDR3 length: 13 amino acids. Trimming removed 5 bases from V and 6 bases from J; junction bases left unmatched: 7. The CDR3 DNA reads TGTGCCAGCAGTGTTGGACTAGGGACCGAGCAGTACTTC. This encodes CASSVGLGTEQYF.

The chain links TRBV28 to TRBJ1-1; TRBD1 is a possible D gene (5 bases). The V gene's germline CDR1 is MDHEN and CDR2 SYDVKM. V shed 5 bases and J shed 4 bases, with 14 bases lying between them. CDR3 length: 14 residues. The CDR3 reads CASSTRVRPTEAFF. CDR3 coding DNA: TGTGCCAGCAGTACCAGGGTTCGACCCACTGAAGCTTTCTTT.

The chain joins TRBV5-4 to TRBJ2-7; possibly TRBD1 for D (6 bases). V was cut by 7 bases and J by 0 bases, with 20 bases left in between. Germline-derived CDR1 and CDR2 are SGHNT and YYREEE (reference sequence). The CDR3 contains 16 residues. As DNA, the CDR3 is TGTGCCAGCGCCCAGGATGGACAGCGTAGCTCCTACGAGCAGTACTTC. It yields the protein CASAQDGQRSSYEQYF.

The chain is built from TRBV11-2 and TRBJ1-3; D unclear. The CDR3 runs to 12 residues. V shed 5 bases and J shed 4 bases, with 6 bases lying between them. Germline V gene lookup returns CDR1 SGHAT and CDR2 FQNNGV. Here the CDR3 reads CASSPQGNTIYF. The CDR3 DNA is TGTGCCAGCAGCCCCCAGGGAAACACCATATATTTT. Combining the CDR3 with reference TRBV11-2 and TRBJ1-3 gives the whole variable domain EAGVAQSPRYKIIEKRQSVAFWCNPISGHATLYWYQQILGQGPKLLIQFQNNGVVDDSQLPKDRFSAERLKGVDSTLKIQPAKLEDSAVYLCASSPQGNTIYFGEGSWLTVV.

The chain is built from TRBV28 and TRBJ2-2; 15 nucleotides line up with TRBD2. CDR3 size: 17 residues. Trimming removed 5 bases from V and 5 bases from J; junction bases left unmatched: 6. CDR1 is MDHEN and CDR2 is SYDVKM in the germline V gene. The chain's CDR3 is CASSMGLAGGRTGELFF. The DNA for the CDR3 is TGTGCCAGCAGTATGGGACTAGCGGGAGGTCGGACCGGGGAGCTGTTTTTT.

The chain combines TRBV4-3 with TRBJ1-5; TRBD1 matches at 10 bases. CDR3 size: 14 residues. From germline, CDR1 is LGHNA and CDR2 YSLEER. With V trimmed by 4 bases and J by 8 bases, 5 bases remained unmatched. The CDR3 region has the DNA TGCGCCAGCAGCCGCGACAGGGGGCTGAAGCCCCAGCATTTT. The encoded protein is CASSRDRGLKPQHF.

The chain is built from TRBV5-1 and TRBJ1-1; the D is unclear. Germline CDR1 is SGHRS and CDR2 is YFSETQ. The CDR3 covers 15 residues. The V end was cut by 4 bases, the J end by 1 base, with 14 bases between. CDR3 loop: CASSPGGETNTEAFF. CDR3 sequence (DNA): TGCGCCAGCAGCCCGGGTGGAGAGACGAACACTGAAGCTTTCTTT.

The chain has TRBV28 and TRBJ2-3; D perhaps matches TRBD1 (8 bases). This CDR3 spans 15 amino acids. Germline values: CDR1 MDHEN, CDR2 SYDVKM. The ends were cut back, 5 bases at V and 4 bases at J, with 16 bases in the middle. The CDR3 region has the DNA TGTGCCAGCAGTATGGGACAGGCGGGAGCAGATACGCAGTATTTT. Translating gives CASSMGQAGADTQYF.

The chain combines TRBV7-8 with TRBJ2-3; D uncertain. V was shortened by 5 bases and J by 11 bases, with 8 bases between the two germline ends. CDR3 length equals 10 residues. CDR1 is SGHVS and CDR2 is FQNEAQ in the germline V gene. CDR3 region: CASSPLMQYF. The DNA for the CDR3 is TGTGCCAGCAGCCCCCTAATGCAGTATTTT.

The chain is built from TRBV24-1 and TRBJ2-1, with 8 nucleotides matching TRBD2. CDR1 is KGHDR, CDR2 SFDVKD, per germline. The CDR3 is 16 amino acids. The ends lost 3 bases at V and 10 bases at J; junction bases unmatched: 13. The CDR3 sequence is CATSDPGRAEIVEQFF. The CDR3 nucleotides read TGTGCCACCAGTGATCCCGGGAGGGCCGAAATAGTAGAGCAGTTCTTC.

This clone was counted once. V is TRBV7-9 and J is TRBJ1-4; D unclear. The germline gives CDR1 SEHNR, CDR2 FQNEAQ (reference sequence). V was clipped by 7 bases and J by 8 bases, with 17 bases between them. The CDR3 runs 14 residues. The CDR3 is CASTTDTAGEKLFF. The CDR3 DNA is TGTGCCAGCACCACCGACACGGCGGGCGAAAAACTGTTTTTT.